This note documents a single TCR beta chain sequence. Antigen: not known. The sample originates from a study of T cell repertoires in cytomegalovirus infection. For the study at large: CMV infection and matching HLA type were both indicated by public TCR beta signatures. The study's findings and limits: Based on cumulative public TCR beta family frequency, carriers of CMV plus the relevant HLA were identified. The ex vivo response was dominated by HLA-C-restricted CMV-specific TCR beta clonotypes.

Trimming shortened V by 3 bases and J by 6 bases, and 14 bases separated the two germline ends. This CDR3 comprises 14 residues. CDR1 is SGHVS and CDR2 is FQNEAQ in the germline V gene. One entry per CDR3 protein, called by TCRdb with MiXCR from the reads. Among around 230,000 distinct CDR3 sequences listed, about 38% were seen once. The sequence was obtained from a human donor in good health (CMV status not recorded). Some clones in this sample may be carry-over from other donors' samples. The sample consisted of CD8+ T cells from cultured PBMCs, taken from culture after CMV antigen stimulation. This chain uses TRBV7-8 with TRBJ1-2; TRBD1 is a possible D gene (5 bases). CDR3 DNA sequence: TGTGCCAGCAGCTTTCGGGGGGGAAGTGATGGCTACACCTTC. Translation gives CASSFRGGSDGYTF.